This T cell receptor (beta chain) was found in a study of T cells in Graves' hyperthyroidism and ophthalmopathy. Amplification yielded TCR beta CDR3 regions, with RNA transcripts as the source. HTBI primers were the set used in a first-round RT-PCR of the TCR CDR3. TCRdb ran MiXCR on the multiplex PCR reads and lists one entry per CDR3 protein. The sample lists about 580,000 distinct CDR3 sequences, approximately 14% occurring once. The CDR3 is made up of 18 amino acids. Trimming cost V 5 bases and J 4 bases; bases outside gene matches: 16. CDR1 and CDR2 from the germline V gene are SEHNR and FQNEAQ (reference sequence). This clonotype occurred many times. Antigen specificity is unknown. Study outcomes and limitations: Among thyroid clonotypes expanded above 0.001, most also appeared in blood.

The sequenced material came from blood. The source is a woman aged 25 to 39 with Graves' hyperthyroidism that later progressed to Graves' ophthalmopathy. The chain is built from TRBV7-9 and TRBJ1-1; 10 bases fit TRBD1. The CDR3 DNA is TGTGCCAGCAGCGTATTCCCGGGACAGGGGAATGGTGTCACTGAAGCTTTCTTT. Its protein product is CASSVFPGQGNGVTEAFF.